This T cell receptor beta chain was retrieved from a study of blood T cells in healthy people across ages. A second PCR, run for about 7 to 11 cycles, used a sample-barcoded 5' primer plus a J-beta primer mix. Through a template-switch adaptor with 12 random nucleotides, each cDNA molecule received a tag. Via MiXCR, TCRdb re-called the 5' RACE reads, giving one row per CDR3 protein. Of approximately 730,000 distinct CDR3 sequences in the sample, more than 40% are singletons; the top ten hold 20% to 25%. Investigators took about 9.4 milliliters of peripheral blood from every donor. The CDR3 covers 16 residues. With 1 base removed from V and 5 bases from J, the gap between germline ends came to 14 bases. Germline loops: CDR1 SEHNR, CDR2 FQNEAQ (reference sequence). Study-wide points: Roughly linear declines in TCR beta diversity per million T cells occurred with age. Estimated diversity that came from one million T cells was considered an underestimate.

Note on this clonotype: Its antigen is not identified.

This chain connects TRBV7-9 to TRBJ2-2; D gene ambiguous. The TCR was taken from a woman aged 55-75 years in good health. The sequencing input was blood. The CDR3 DNA sequence: TGTGCCAGCAGCTTAGGTTTGACAAAAACAACCGGGGAGCTGTTTTTT. Its protein product is CASSLGLTKTTGELFF.